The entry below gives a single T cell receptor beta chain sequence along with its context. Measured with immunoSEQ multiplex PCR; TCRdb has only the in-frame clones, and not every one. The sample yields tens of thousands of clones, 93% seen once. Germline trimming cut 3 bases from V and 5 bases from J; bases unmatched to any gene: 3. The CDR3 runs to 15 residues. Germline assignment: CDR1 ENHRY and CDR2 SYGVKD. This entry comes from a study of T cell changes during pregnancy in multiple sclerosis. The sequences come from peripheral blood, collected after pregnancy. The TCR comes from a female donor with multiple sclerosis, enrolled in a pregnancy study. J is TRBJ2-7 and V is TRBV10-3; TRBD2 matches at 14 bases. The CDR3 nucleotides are TGTGCCATCAGTGATAGACTAGCGGGAGGGCACGAGCAGTACTTC. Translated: CAISDRLAGGHEQYF.